The rows below give T cell receptor beta chains drawn from one sample of a study of cytomegalovirus exposure and HLA in healthy donors. Method: immunoSEQ multiplex PCR; TCRdb's copy keeps in-frame clones and lacks some. Of about 120,000 clones in the sample, 9.5% are singletons; the top ten hold 2.5% to 3.5%. Sample: PBMCs. These receptors came from a man aged 25 to 45 in good health and CMV-seronegative. The CDR3 runs from the conserved cysteine through the conserved F or W. Each record gives: V gene, J gene, D gene, clone size, CDR3 DNA, CDR3 protein. A D gene is named only where the DNA matches it firmly. The size field is filled for only some rows; it gives once, few, many or a size class.

V: TRBV12-5
J: TRBJ1-5
D: TRBD1
size: few
DNA: TGTGCTAGTGGCCCTGACAGGGTTTACCAGCCCCAGCATTTT
CDR3: CASGPDRVYQPQHF

V: TRBV5-6
J: TRBJ2-7
D: TRBD1
size: -
DNA: TGTGCCAGCAGCCGACAGGGCTACGAGCAGTACTTC
CDR3: CASSRQGYEQYF

V: TRBV5-1
J: TRBJ2-1
D: TRBD2
size: few
DNA: TGCGCCAGCAGCACCTCGGGCACTAGCGGCTACAATGAGCAGTTCTTC
CDR3: CASSTSGTSGYNEQFF

V: TRBV30
J: TRBJ2-7
D: -
size: few
DNA: TGTGCCTGGAGTACACTAGGGAGCTACGAGCAGTACTTC
CDR3: CAWSTLGSYEQYF

V: TRBV11-2
J: TRBJ1-5
D: TRBD1
size: -
DNA: TGTGCCAGCAGCTTAGGACAGGGCTACAATCAGCCCCAGCATTTT
CDR3: CASSLGQGYNQPQHF

V: TRBV7-2
J: TRBJ1-5
D: TRBD1
size: few
DNA: TGTGCCAGCAGCTTAGCGACAGGGGGTCAGCCCCAGCATTTT
CDR3: CASSLATGGQPQHF

V: TRBV5-1
J: TRBJ2-1
D: TRBD1
size: -
DNA: TGCGCCAGCAGCTTGACAGGGGACAATGAGCAGTTCTTC
CDR3: CASSLTGDNEQFF

V: TRBV2
J: TRBJ2-2
D: TRBD1
size: -
DNA: TGTGCCAGTATTACAGGGGCGAACACCGGGGAGCTGTTTTTT
CDR3: CASITGANTGELFF

V: TRBV11-2
J: TRBJ1-3
D: -
size: few
DNA: TGTGCCAGCAGCTTACGTCAGGATAAAAACACCATATATTTT
CDR3: CASSLRQDKNTIYF

V: TRBV11-2
J: TRBJ1-5
D: -
size: -
DNA: TGTGCCAGCAGCTTAGTAGGGGATAGCAATCAGCCCCAGCATTTT
CDR3: CASSLVGDSNQPQHF

V: TRBV7-9
J: TRBJ2-7
D: -
size: -
DNA: TGTGCCAGCAGCCCCGTGATGGGGGGATACTACGAGCAGTACTTC
CDR3: CASSPVMGGYYEQYF

V: TRBV10-3
J: TRBJ2-7
D: -
size: few
DNA: TGTGCCGTAGCGGCCCCAACAGACGCCGAGCAGTACTTC
CDR3: CAVAAPTDAEQYF

V: TRBV20-1
J: TRBJ1-1
D: -
size: -
DNA: TGCAGTGCTCCCAGGGAAACTGAAGCTTTCTTT
CDR3: CSAPRETEAFF

V: TRBV6-1
J: TRBJ2-3
D: -
size: -
DNA: TGTGCCAGCAGCGCCAATCCGGCCGGGGCGCAGTATTTT
CDR3: CASSANPAGAQYF

V: TRBV4-3
J: TRBJ1-1
D: -
size: few
DNA: TGCGCCAGCAGCCAAGCGGGGTGGACTGAAGCTTTCTTT
CDR3: CASSQAGWTEAFF

V: TRBV19
J: TRBJ2-7
D: TRBD1
size: -
DNA: TGTGCCAGTAGTCTCCGGACAGGGTCGAACAACGAGCAGTACTTC
CDR3: CASSLRTGSNNEQYF